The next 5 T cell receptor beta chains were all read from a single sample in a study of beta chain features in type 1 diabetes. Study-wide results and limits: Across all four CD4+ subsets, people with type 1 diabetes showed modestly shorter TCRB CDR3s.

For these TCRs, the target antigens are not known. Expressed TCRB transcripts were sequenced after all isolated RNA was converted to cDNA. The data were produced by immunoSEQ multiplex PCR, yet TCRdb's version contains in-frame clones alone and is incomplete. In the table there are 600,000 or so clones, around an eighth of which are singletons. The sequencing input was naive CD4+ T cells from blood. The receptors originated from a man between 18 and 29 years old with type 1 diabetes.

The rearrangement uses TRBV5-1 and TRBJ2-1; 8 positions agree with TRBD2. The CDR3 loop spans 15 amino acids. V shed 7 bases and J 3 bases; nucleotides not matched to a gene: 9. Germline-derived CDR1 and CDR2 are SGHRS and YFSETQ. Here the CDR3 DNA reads TGCGCCAGCTCCGCGCCGGGGGGGAACTACAATGAGCAGTTCTTC. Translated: CASSAPGGNYNEQFF.

In nucleotides, the CDR3 is TGTGCCATCAGTGTTAGCGGGCCGAGGACTGAAGCTTTCTTT. Its protein product is CAISVSGPRTEAFF. The V call is TRBV10-3, the J call TRBJ1-1, with D unclear. This CDR3 has 14 residues. The V end lost 4 bases, the J end lost 5 bases, and 14 bases lay between the germline ends. The germline V gene has CDR1 ENHRY and CDR2 SYGVKD.

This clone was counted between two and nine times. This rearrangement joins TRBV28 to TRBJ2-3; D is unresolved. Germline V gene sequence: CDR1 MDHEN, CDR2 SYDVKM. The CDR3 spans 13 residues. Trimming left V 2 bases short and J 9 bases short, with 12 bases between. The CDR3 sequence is CASSLQALATQYF. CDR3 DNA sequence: TGTGCCAGCAGTTTACAGGCTCTCGCCACGCAGTATTTT.

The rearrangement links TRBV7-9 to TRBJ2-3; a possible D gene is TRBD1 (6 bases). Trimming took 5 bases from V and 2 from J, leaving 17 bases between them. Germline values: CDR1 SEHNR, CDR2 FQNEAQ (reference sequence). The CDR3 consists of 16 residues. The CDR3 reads CASSLILDRNTDTQYF. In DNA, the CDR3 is TGTGCCAGCAGCCTGATCCTGGACAGAAACACAGATACGCAGTATTTT.

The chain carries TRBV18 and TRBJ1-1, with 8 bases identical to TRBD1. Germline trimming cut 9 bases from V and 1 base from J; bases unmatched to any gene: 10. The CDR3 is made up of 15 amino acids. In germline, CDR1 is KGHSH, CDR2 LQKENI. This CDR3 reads CASSSYGQGNTEAFF. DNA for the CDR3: TGTGCCAGTTCCTCGTACGGACAGGGGAACACTGAAGCTTTCTTT.